This T cell receptor beta chain was profiled in a study of cytomegalovirus exposure and HLA in healthy donors. Data came from immunoSEQ multiplex PCR; TCRdb stores just in-frame clones and leaves some out. Here the sample spans 250,000 to 300,000 clones, approximately 86% being singletons. The CDR3 runs to 16 residues. Germline lookup yields CDR1 SGHRS and CDR2 YFSETQ. Deletions cut 4 bases from V and 0 bases from J, with 15 bases between. Study findings and constraints: Cytomegalovirus association was listed for about 160 TCR beta chains.

Comment on this clone: Its antigen is unknown.

This sequence originates from a woman aged 18-29 years in good health and CMV-seronegative. V gene TRBV5-1 combines with J gene TRBJ2-3; D possibly corresponds to TRBD1 (6 bases). The sequencing input was PBMCs. The CDR3 DNA is TGCGCCAGCAGCAGAACCGGGACACAGAGCACAGATACGCAGTATTTT. Translated, it gives CASSRTGTQSTDTQYF.